These 5 T cell receptor beta chains share one sample of origin, sequenced in a study of T cell clones after liver transplantation. Produced via immunoSEQ multiplex PCR; TCRdb's table is partial and in-frame only. Of 55,000 to 80,000 clones listed, about 92% are singletons. This sample comprised CD4+ T cells from blood, obtained before liver transplant. Receptors were obtained from a human donor who received a liver transplant.

The J gene is TRBJ2-7, the V gene TRBV11-3; D not certain. Germline V gene sequence: CDR1 SGHNT, CDR2 YENEEA. The V and J ends lost 5 bases and 5 bases respectively, with 22 bases between them. The length of the CDR3 is 16 residues. Here the CDR3 reads CASSPPGLDLVDEQYF. CDR3 DNA: TGTGCCAGCAGCCCTCCTGGGCTAGATTTGGTCGACGAGCAGTACTTC.

This clone was counted a single time. The V and J genes are TRBV7-2 and TRBJ2-3; no definite D call. The CDR3 is 12 amino acids. CDR1 is SGHTA and CDR2 is FQGNSA in the germline V gene. V was trimmed by 2 bases and J by 4 bases, leaving 4 bases between them. The CDR3 coding sequence is TGTGCCAGCAGCTTAAGCCCAGATACGCAGTATTTT. Translating it yields CASSLSPDTQYF.

The J gene is TRBJ1-3, the V gene TRBV6-5; a possible D gene is TRBD1 (5 bases). Germline CDR1 is MNHEY and CDR2 is SVGAGI. The CDR3 extends over 15 amino acids. Trimming took 4 bases from V and 0 from J, leaving 10 bases between them. The chain's CDR3 is CASSFLGASGNTIYF. The DNA for the CDR3 is TGTGCCAGCAGTTTTTTAGGGGCCTCTGGAAACACCATATATTTT.

The gene calls are TRBV2 and TRBJ1-1; the D is unclear. The germline V and J ends were trimmed by 6 bases and 4 bases, with 15 bases remaining between them. The germline CDR1 and CDR2 sequences are SNHLY and FYNNEI. This CDR3 comprises 14 residues. The CDR3 sequence is CASRLRGGGTEAFF. The CDR3 bases are TGTGCCAGCAGACTCCGTGGCGGTGGCACTGAAGCTTTCTTT.

This clone was detected only once. The chain carries TRBV11-3 and TRBJ2-7; 8 bases match TRBD1. The CDR3 runs to 13 residues. The trim removed 5 bases at V and 6 bases at J, leaving 6 bases unmatched. CDR1 SGHNT and CDR2 YENEEA come from the germline V gene. CDR3 sequence (DNA): TGTGCCAGCAGCCCAGACAGGGGTTCCGAGCAGTACTTC. It is translated as CASSPDRGSEQYF.